This TCR beta chain was captured in a study of CD8+ T cells in alopecia areata. Study-level background: Transfer of skin from approximately 6-12-month-old C3H/HeJ graft donors with spontaneous alopecia was made to roughly 6-11-week-old female C3H/HeJ mice.

V lost 5 bases and J lost 0; bases outside the gene matches: 2. Germline-derived CDR1 and CDR2 are GKSSPN and SITVG. The CDR3 consists of 14 residues. Cutaneous lymph nodes were pooled and cells sorted by CD4, CD8alpha, NKG2D, NKG2ACE and more. This clone has more than one count but fewer than ten. Mouse gene names and germline throughout. From the germline J gene comes the end of the CDR3, since the read stops 4 residues before it. The sequencing template was cDNA reverse transcribed from extracted RNA. TCRdb's table, derived via immunoSEQ multiplex PCR, lists solely in-frame clones and lacks some. The repertoire consists of 200,000 to 300,000 clones, none detected only once.

The sample consisted of CD4+ T cells sorted from a lymph node. This clonotype was obtained from a C3H/HeJ mouse with alopecia areata. This mouse strain has H2-k as its MHC haplotype. V usage is TRBV31 and J usage is TRBJ2-5; 10 bases agree with TRBD2. Incomplete CDR3 DNA: TGTGCCTGGGGGACTGGGGATAACCAAGAC. Its protein product is CAWGTGDNQD. The entire CDR3 sequence reads CAWGTGDNQDTQYF.